The following is a T cell receptor (beta chain) sequence with its context. What it binds is not known. This sample was included in a study of T cell responses to AZD1222 COVID-19 vaccine. Study observations and caveats: Baseline serology detected seropositivity in only six or seven AZD1222 recipients. Samples come after the peak T cell response, not at day 14. Epitopes outside B.1.351 and B.1.1.7 mutated regions reportedly drew nearly half of spike TCRs. It should be noted that donors were predominantly white British and more often female, and clonal diversity was possibly underestimated.

This CDR3 has 17 amino acids. CDR1 is LGHNT and CDR2 is FRNRAP in the germline V gene. Sequenced by immunoSEQ multiplex PCR; TCRdb stores in-frame clones only, minus some. The sample holds roughly 150,000 clones; about 91% are singletons and the top ten take about 4.4%. The sequence derives from an adult in good health. Sequences were derived from peripheral blood, sampled on day 0 of AZD1222 vaccination. The chain recombines TRBV12-5 with TRBJ2-2, with TRBD2 matching 8 bases. CDR3 sequence (DNA): TGTGCCCTTACAGTGGGCGGGGGGCCCCCGAACACCGGGGAGCTGTTTTTT. Translation: CALTVGGGPPNTGELFF.